A selection of T cell receptor beta chains follows, all from one sample in a study of T cells after yellow fever vaccination. One entry per CDR3 protein results from TCRdb running MiXCR on the 5' RACE reads. Of 450,000 to 650,000 distinct CDR3 sequences listed, about 14% are singletons. Source: PBMCs, taken on the day of the yellow fever booster vaccination. The origin of the receptors is a young man who received the YFV17D yellow fever vaccine. The CDR3 runs from the conserved cysteine through the conserved F or W. A D gene is named only where the DNA matches it firmly. Not every row has a clone size; where given, it reads once, few, many or a size class.

clone_size j_call d_call v_call cdr3_aa cdr3_nt
few TRBJ1-1 TRBD1 TRBV30 CAWTGTGWGEAFF TGTGCCTGGACCGGGACAGGGTGGGGTGAAGCTTTCTTT
- TRBJ1-5 - TRBV12-3/TRBV12-4 CASRLTRGKSNQPQHF TGTGCCAGCAGACTGACCAGGGGTAAGAGCAATCAGCCCCAGCATTTT
- TRBJ2-7 - TRBV18 CASSPGAADTMGEQYF TGTGCCAGCTCACCAGGGGCAGCGGATACGATGGGGGAGCAGTACTTC
- TRBJ2-1 - TRBV2 CASHQGNNEQFF TGTGCCAGCCACCAGGGAAACAATGAGCAGTTCTTC
- TRBJ2-1 - TRBV18 CASSPQSSSYNEQFF TGTGCCAGCTCACCACAGTCTAGCTCCTACAATGAGCAGTTCTTC
- TRBJ2-1 - TRBV29-1 CSAEAGMSNEQFF TGCAGCGCTGAAGCGGGTATGTCCAATGAGCAGTTCTTC
few TRBJ2-5 TRBD2 TRBV29-1 CSAARTSGWQETQYF TGCAGCGCCGCGAGGACTAGCGGGTGGCAAGAGACCCAGTACTTC
- TRBJ2-1 TRBD2 TRBV11-1 CASSLGRLREGFYNEQFF TGTGCCAGCAGCTTAGGGCGTTTGCGGGAGGGCTTCTACAATGAGCAGTTCTTC
- TRBJ2-7 - TRBV6-2/TRBV6-3 CASCVDSPYEQYF TGTGCCAGCTGCGTGGACAGCCCCTACGAGCAGTACTTC
- TRBJ1-1 - TRBV4-2 CASSQGGRMNTEAFF TGTGCCAGCAGCCAAGGGGGGCGGATGAACACTGAAGCTTTCTTT
- TRBJ2-3 TRBD1 TRBV5-1 CASQTGGLMDTQYF TGCGCCAGCCAGACAGGGGGCTTGATGGATACGCAGTATTTT
few TRBJ2-1 - TRBV28 CASSPPSGMGAKDEQFF TGTGCCAGCAGTCCTCCAAGCGGGATGGGGGCTAAAGATGAGCAGTTCTTC
few TRBJ1-4 TRBD1 TRBV7-8 CASSSGTGNEKLFF TGTGCCAGCAGCTCCGGGACAGGGAATGAAAAACTGTTTTTT
- TRBJ2-2 - TRBV24-1 CATSDLVPLGVGELFF TGTGCCACCAGTGATTTAGTCCCTCTAGGGGTCGGGGAGCTGTTTTTT
few TRBJ1-5 - TRBV30 CAWSIQGNQPQHF TGTGCCTGGAGTATACAAGGCAATCAGCCCCAGCATTTT
few TRBJ2-7 TRBD1 TRBV27 CASSLDPGQGPYEQYF TGTGCCAGCAGTTTAGACCCGGGACAGGGGCCCTACGAGCAGTACTTC
few TRBJ2-3 TRBD2 TRBV6-5 CASSYQSLAGTDTQYF TGTGCCAGCAGTTACCAGTCACTAGCGGGGACAGATACGCAGTATTTT
- TRBJ2-7 - TRBV23-1 CARVRRGEEGEQYF TGCGCCAGGGTCCGACGGGGAGAGGAGGGTGAGCAGTACTTC
few TRBJ2-1 TRBD2 TRBV23-1 CASSQKGLAGGYNEQFF TGCGCCAGCAGTCAAAAGGGTTTAGCGGGAGGGTACAATGAGCAGTTCTTC
many TRBJ2-5 TRBD2 TRBV5-5 CASSRATSGKSGTQYF TGTGCCAGCAGCCGAGCCACTAGCGGGAAAAGCGGGACCCAGTACTTC
- TRBJ2-7 - TRBV20-1 CSARGGTFYEQYF TGCAGTGCTAGAGGCGGGACGTTCTACGAGCAGTACTTC
- TRBJ2-5 - TRBV7-8 CASSTDSQETQYF TGTGCCAGCAGCACAGACAGCCAAGAGACCCAGTACTTC
- TRBJ2-5 - TRBV29-1 CSVERWGFQETQYF TGCAGCGTTGAAAGGTGGGGCTTTCAAGAGACCCAGTACTTC
few TRBJ1-2 - TRBV21-1 CASSKLGQGTNYGYTF TGTGCCAGCAGCAAATTGGGACAGGGAACTAACTATGGCTACACCTTC
few TRBJ2-3 - TRBV20-1 CSARDPAYTQYF TGCAGTGCTAGAGATCCAGCATATACGCAGTATTTT
few TRBJ2-1 - TRBV11-2 CASSLLEAGEQFF TGTGCCAGCAGCTTATTAGAGGCGGGTGAGCAGTTCTTC
- TRBJ1-1 - TRBV18 CASSPTSTGQNTEAFF TGTGCCAGCTCACCGACTTCTACGGGTCAAAACACTGAAGCTTTCTTT
- TRBJ2-3 TRBD2 TRBV12-3/TRBV12-4 CASSLARTSGSVDTQYF TGTGCCAGCAGTTTAGCAAGGACTAGCGGGAGTGTGGATACGCAGTATTTT
- TRBJ2-2 TRBD2 TRBV30 CAWSLGSSGTPGELFF TGTGCCTGGAGCCTAGGGTCTAGCGGGACTCCCGGGGAGCTGTTTTTT
few TRBJ2-1 - TRBV5-1 CASSLEGRADNEQFF TGCGCCAGCAGCTTGGAGGGCAGGGCAGACAATGAGCAGTTCTTC
few TRBJ2-2 TRBD2 TRBV7-9 CASSLAGLAKNTGELFF TGTGCCAGCAGCTTAGCGGGACTAGCGAAGAACACCGGGGAGCTGTTTTTT
- TRBJ2-7 TRBD2 TRBV6-2/TRBV6-3 CASSQELAGYEQYF TGTGCCAGCAGCCAGGAGCTAGCGGGATATGAGCAGTACTTC
few TRBJ2-5 TRBD1 TRBV27 CASSHGQGSLRKTQYF TGTGCCAGCAGTCACGGACAGGGGAGTCTTCGGAAGACCCAGTACTTC